This is a list of T cell receptor beta chains from one sample in a study of cytomegalovirus exposure and HLA in healthy donors. The protocol was immunoSEQ multiplex PCR, while the TCRdb copy is restricted to in-frame clones and leaves out a portion. Of around 130,000 clones detected, approximately 84% appear once; the ten largest clones hold around 3%. Sequenced: PBMCs. Receptors were obtained from a boy aged 2 to 9 in good health and CMV-seronegative. The conserved cysteine and the conserved F or W are not part of the CDR3 here.

>TRBJ1-2|TRBV25-1
ASSDSDRCGYT
>TRBJ1-1|TRBV6-1
AGGPYGGTEAF
>TRBJ1-1|TRBV4-1
ASSHENRDEAEAF
>TRBJ2-7|TRBV9
ASSVSADSYEQY
>TRBJ2-1|TRBV9
ASSVDPSGGAYNEQF
>TRBJ1-1|TRBV6-5
ASSRGRVAEAF
>TRBJ2-7|TRBV10-2
ASSGDLAPGEQY
>TRBJ1-1|TRBV11-2
ASSLAGGPTEAF
>TRBJ1-5|TRBV19
ASSIVGQGGQPQH
>TRBJ1-2|TRBV27
ASTPGINYGYT
>TRBJ2-1|TRBV11-3
ASSPPTSGTNNEQF
>TRBJ2-5|TRBV19
ASSLAGTGLQETQY
>TRBJ1-1|TRBV5-6
ASSLGGRNTEAF
>TRBJ1-2|TRBV25-1
ASSEGGRPYGYT
>TRBJ2-5|TRBV9
ASSQGLQETQY
>TRBJ2-3|TRBV6-4
ASSDLAGALDTQY
>TRBJ2-5|TRBV29-1
SVDWTGALKYQETQY
>TRBJ1-2|TRBV27
ASASTGAYGYT
>TRBJ2-1|TRBV30
ACGTGQLGGNEQF
>TRBJ2-1|TRBV27
ASSFGDSDNEQF
>TRBJ2-7|TRBV27
ASSLWRTEEQY
>TRBJ1-3|TRBV9
ASSVDGGGYGNTIY